A single sample gave rise to the 2 T cell receptor beta chains below, sequenced in a study of radiation and T cells in renal cell carcinoma. Some clones are missing from TCRdb's copy, which holds only in-frame ones; the method was immunoSEQ multiplex PCR. Here the sample spans just over 95,000 clones, around nine tenths being singletons. Time point denoted: baseline pretreatment blood. Treatment given: 15 Gy SBRT to primary tumor, nephrectomy 4 weeks later. The sample in question was blood, obtained from a patient whose treatment included radiotherapy and nephrectomy. The receptors shown here come from a man aged 50-60 years with renal cell carcinoma.

This clone was found a few times. The chain employs TRBV9 and TRBJ1-6; 7 bases line up with TRBD1. The CDR3 extends over 13 amino acids. The J segment lost 10 bases and the V segment lost 5 bases, leaving 6 bases of the junction unmatched. Looked up from germline, CDR1 is SGDLS and CDR2 is YYNGEE. The CDR3 loop is CASSQGVPSPLHF. The CDR3 coding sequence is TGTGCCAGCAGTCAGGGGGTTCCCTCACCCCTCCACTTT.

V usage is TRBV2 and J usage is TRBJ2-6; unclear D gene. This CDR3 has 14 residues. Germline V gives CDR1 SNHLY, CDR2 FYNNEI. Deletions cut 2 bases from V and 1 base from J, with 3 bases between. CDR3 residues: CASSERSGANVLTF. The CDR3 DNA is TGTGCCAGCAGTGAACGGTCTGGGGCCAACGTCCTGACTTTC.